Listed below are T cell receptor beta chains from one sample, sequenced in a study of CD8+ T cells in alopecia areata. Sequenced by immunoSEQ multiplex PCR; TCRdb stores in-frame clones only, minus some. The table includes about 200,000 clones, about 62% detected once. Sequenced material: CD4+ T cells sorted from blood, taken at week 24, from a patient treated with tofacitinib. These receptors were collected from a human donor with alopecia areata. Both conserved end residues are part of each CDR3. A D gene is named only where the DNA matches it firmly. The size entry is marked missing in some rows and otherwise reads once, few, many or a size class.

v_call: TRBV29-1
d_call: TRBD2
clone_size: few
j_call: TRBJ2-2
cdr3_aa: CSVALSGGNTGELFF
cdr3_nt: TGCAGCGTTGCCCTTAGCGGGGGGAACACCGGGGAGCTGTTTTTT

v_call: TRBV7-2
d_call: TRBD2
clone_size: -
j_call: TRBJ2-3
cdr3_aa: CASSGSGTSTDTQYF
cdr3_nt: TGTGCCAGCAGTGGTAGCGGGACTAGCACAGATACGCAGTATTTT

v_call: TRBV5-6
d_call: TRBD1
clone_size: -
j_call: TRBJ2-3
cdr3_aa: CASSRDRGKADTQYF
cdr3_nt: TGTGCCAGCAGCAGGGACAGGGGGAAGGCAGATACGCAGTATTTT

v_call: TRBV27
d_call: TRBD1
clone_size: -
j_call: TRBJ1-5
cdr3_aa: CASSRDRVQPQHF
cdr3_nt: TGTGCCAGCAGCCGGGACAGGGTGCAGCCCCAGCATTTT

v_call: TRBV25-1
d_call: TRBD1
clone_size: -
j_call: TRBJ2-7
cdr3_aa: CASSGQGASYEQYF
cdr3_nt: TGTGCCAGCAGTGGACAGGGGGCATCCTACGAGCAGTACTTC

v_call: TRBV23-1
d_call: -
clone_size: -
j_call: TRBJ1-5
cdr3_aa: CASSQSAVQPQHF
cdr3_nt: TGCGCCAGCAGTCAATCGGCGGTTCAGCCCCAGCATTTT

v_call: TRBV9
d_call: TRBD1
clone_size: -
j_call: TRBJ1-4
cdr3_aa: CASSVGQGHNEKLFF
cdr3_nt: TGTGCCAGCAGCGTCGGACAGGGACATAATGAAAAACTGTTTTTT

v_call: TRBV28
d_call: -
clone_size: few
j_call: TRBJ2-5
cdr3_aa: CASSLEEGQVYF
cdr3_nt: TGTGCCAGCAGTTTAGAGGAGGGCCAGGTGTACTTC

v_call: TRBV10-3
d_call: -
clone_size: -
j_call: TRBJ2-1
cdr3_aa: CAISESIFSSYNEQFF
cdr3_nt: TGTGCCATCAGTGAGTCGATTTTTAGCTCCTACAATGAGCAGTTCTTC

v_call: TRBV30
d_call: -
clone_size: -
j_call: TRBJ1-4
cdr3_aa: CAWKTGGLSEKLFF
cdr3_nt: TGTGCCTGGAAAACGGGGGGCCTTAGTGAAAAACTGTTTTTT

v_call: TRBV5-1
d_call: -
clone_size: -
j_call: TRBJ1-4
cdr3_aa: CASSSWPNEKLFF
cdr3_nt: TGCGCCAGCAGCTCTTGGCCTAATGAAAAACTGTTTTTT

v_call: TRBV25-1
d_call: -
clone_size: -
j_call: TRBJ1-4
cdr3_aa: CASSDIGGNEKLFF
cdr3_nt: TGTGCCAGCAGTGATATAGGGGGAAATGAAAAACTGTTTTTT

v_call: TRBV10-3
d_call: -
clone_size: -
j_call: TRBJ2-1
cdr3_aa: CAISASGGTRRSDEQFF
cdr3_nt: TGTGCCATCAGCGCCAGTGGGGGGACCCGAAGGTCCGATGAGCAGTTCTTC

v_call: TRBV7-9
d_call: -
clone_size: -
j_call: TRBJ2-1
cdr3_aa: CASSFLAEQFF
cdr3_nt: TGTGCCAGCAGCTTTCTTGCTGAGCAGTTCTTC

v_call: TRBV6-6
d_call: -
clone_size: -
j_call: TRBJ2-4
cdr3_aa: CASRLGRLEDSHF
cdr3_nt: TGTGCCAGCAGACTAGGCCGGTTAGAGGACTCGCACTTC

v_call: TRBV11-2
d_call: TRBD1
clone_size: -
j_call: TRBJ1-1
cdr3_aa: CASSSAGTENTEAFF
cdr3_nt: TGTGCCAGCAGCTCAGCCGGGACAGAGAACACTGAAGCTTTCTTT

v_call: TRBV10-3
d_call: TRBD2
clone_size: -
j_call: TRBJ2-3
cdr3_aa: CAISSGGATDTQYF
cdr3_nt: TGTGCCATCAGTAGCGGGGGGGCTACAGATACGCAGTATTTT

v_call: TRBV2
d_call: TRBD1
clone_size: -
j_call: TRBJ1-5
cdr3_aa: CASRRQGSGFPQHF
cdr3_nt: TGTGCCAGCAGGCGACAGGGGTCTGGGTTTCCCCAGCATTTT

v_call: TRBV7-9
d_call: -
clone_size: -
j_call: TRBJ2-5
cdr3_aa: CASRQRDQETQYF
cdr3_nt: TGTGCCAGCAGGCAGCGGGACCAAGAGACCCAGTACTTC

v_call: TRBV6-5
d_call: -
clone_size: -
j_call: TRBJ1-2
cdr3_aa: CASGKMGERNYGYTF
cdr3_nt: TGTGCCAGCGGGAAGATGGGGGAGCGGAACTATGGCTACACCTTC

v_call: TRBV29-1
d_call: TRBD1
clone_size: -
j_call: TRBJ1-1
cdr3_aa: CSVYRGNTEAFF
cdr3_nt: TGCAGCGTTTACAGGGGCAACACTGAAGCTTTCTTT

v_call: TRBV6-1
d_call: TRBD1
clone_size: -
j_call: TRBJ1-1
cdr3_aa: CASSWGQEKAFF
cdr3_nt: TGTGCCAGCAGTTGGGGACAGGAGAAAGCTTTCTTT

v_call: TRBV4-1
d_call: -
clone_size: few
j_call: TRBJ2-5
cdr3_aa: CASSQTPRSETQYF
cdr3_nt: TGCGCCAGCAGCCAAACGCCCCGGTCAGAGACCCAGTACTTC

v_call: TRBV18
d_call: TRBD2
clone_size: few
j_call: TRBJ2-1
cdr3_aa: CASSPVSGGLEFF
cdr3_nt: TGTGCCAGCTCACCAGTGTCGGGAGGCTTGGAGTTCTTC

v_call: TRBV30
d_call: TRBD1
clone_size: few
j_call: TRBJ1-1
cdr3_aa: CAWGQGAEAFF
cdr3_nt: TGTGCCTGGGGACAGGGGGCTGAAGCTTTCTTT